The 4 T cell receptor beta chains listed next were all sequenced from one sample in a study of monozygotic twins with inflammatory bowel disease. TCRdb re-called the 5' RACE reads and gives one entry per CDR3 protein, without DNA. The sample spans about 130,000 distinct CDR3 sequences; the ten largest clones claim around 1.3%. The specimen was blood. The receptor source for this set is a human donor with ulcerative colitis or Crohn's disease, or a healthy co-twin of an affected twin (not recorded which).

This chain connects TRBV6-1 to TRBJ1-1; TCRdb's assignment of TRBD1 cannot be checked, as there is no DNA. The CDR3 spans 14 residues. Germline V lookup: CDR1 MNHNS, CDR2 SASEGT. CDR3 sequence: CASMGGISFTEAFF.

J is TRBJ2-1 and V is TRBV24-1. In germline, CDR1 is KGHDR, CDR2 SFDVKD. The CDR3 has 15 residues. CDR3 in amino acids: CATSDLYQNYNEQFF.

The CDR3 region is CSVGGRRARTNTEAFF. The chain combines TRBV29-1 with TRBJ1-1. The CDR3 loop spans 16 amino acids. Looked up from germline, CDR1 is SQVTM and CDR2 is ANQGSEA.

The chain has TRBV5-1 and TRBJ2-1; TCRdb proposes TRBD2, but this gene call is untestable without DNA. CDR1 SGHRS and CDR2 YFSETQ come from the germline V gene. This CDR3 comprises 14 residues. CDR3 sequence: CASSLAGGPNEQFF.